One TCR beta chain is described in this entry. Its antigen is unidentified. The data were taken from a study of Ad26.COV2.S vaccination and SARS-CoV-2 variants. Overall study context: By the intramuscular route, Ad26.COV2.S was given once, or twice 56 days apart.

Sequenced by immunoSEQ multiplex PCR; TCRdb stores in-frame clones only, minus some. There are 300,000 to 400,000 clones in the sample; around four fifths occur only once, and 2% to 2.5% lies in the top ten. This sample's treatment: approximately 18 received Ad26.COV2.S at low or high dose, single or two shots; roughly five received placebo; per-sample allocation not given. Collection of samples fell on day 63 after the first vaccine or placebo injection. Germline CDR1 GTSNPN, CDR2 SVGIG (reference sequence). The CDR3 has 15 residues. V lost 0 bases to trimming and J lost 4 bases; unmatched junction nucleotides: 3. Notes on the study in general: Total T cell responses were possibly underestimated by TCR breadth and depth analyses. Responses of spike-specific T cells (both CD8+ and CD4+) reportedly showed substantial breadth after vaccination.

The sequencing here drew on peripheral blood, taken in a trial of Ad26.COV2.S vaccine versus placebo. V usage is TRBV30 and J usage is TRBJ2-3, with 11 positions matching TRBD1. The clonotype originates from a person aged 18-60 years who received the Ad26.COV2.S COVID-19 vaccine or a placebo. The CDR3 protein is CAWSVGGQGADTQYF. The CDR3 DNA reads as TGTGCCTGGAGTGTGGGGGGACAGGGGGCAGATACGCAGTATTTT.